The 3 T cell receptor beta chains below come from one sample, sequenced in a study of shared clonotypes between healthy human individuals (dated by TCRdb to the early 2020s). To prepare the library, the immunoSEQ multiplex PCR assay was applied. What TCRdb holds here is the immuneACCESS table cut down to in-frame rearrangements. Part of the clones is not present; checked against another copy, under half of the missing clones reflect an unresolved V gene, and the others are unexplained. A total of approximately 740,000 clones appear in this sample, about 91% of them only once. Under 30% of the sample is taken by the ten largest. CD8 naive samples were obtained by positive selection for CCR7 among CD45RO-negative cells, yielding a CD45RA+CCR7+ population from which TemRA cells were excluded. The sample was naive CD8+ T cells sorted from blood. Reading the label with the study, this specimen's cell subset or site is: CD45RA+CCR7+. Every receptor here comes from a man aged 30 to 45 in good health.

V is TRBV9 and J is TRBJ1-2; 8 bases fit TRBD1. The V gene end was trimmed by 3 bases and the J gene end by 8 bases; junction bases not matched to a gene: 15. This CDR3 has 16 residues. The V gene's germline CDR1 is SGDLS and CDR2 YYNGEE. The CDR3 reads CASSGRQIQGAEGYTF. CDR3 DNA sequence: TGTGCCAGCAGCGGACGTCAAATTCAGGGGGCGGAGGGCTACACCTTC.

This rearrangement joins TRBV5-4 to TRBJ2-5, with 9 bases that match TRBD1. With 5 bases clipped from V and 4 bases from J, the junction kept 12 bases outside the gene matches. The CDR3 runs to 16 residues. Germline CDR1 and CDR2: SGHNT and YYREEE (reference sequence). DNA for the CDR3: TGTGCCAGCAGGGACAGGGGTAATGTGAGCGGAGAGACCCAGTACTTC. Translated, it gives CASRDRGNVSGETQYF.

This chain uses TRBV6-5 with TRBJ2-7; D tentatively fits TRBD1 or TRBD2 (5 bases each). CDR1 and CDR2 from the germline V gene are MNHEY and SVGAGI. This CDR3 is 14 amino acids long. Trimming pared 4 bases from V and 8 bases from J, leaving 18 bases between. Here the CDR3 reads CASSSRDRVTQQYF. CDR3 coding DNA: TGTGCCAGCAGTTCCCGGGACCGAGTTACTCAGCAGTACTTC.